The present TCR beta chain was sequenced within a study of blood T cell repertoires in COVID-19. Measured with immunoSEQ multiplex PCR; TCRdb has only the in-frame clones, and not every one. The profile shows around 300,000 clones, about nine tenths of them singletons. Germline V gene sequence: CDR1 SGHDT, CDR2 YYEEEE. The CDR3 length is 17 residues. The trim removed 0 bases at V and 0 bases at J, leaving 3 bases unmatched. This clone was seen a handful of times. Specimen: PBMCs or T cells enriched from blood (not recorded which). This TCR derives from a woman in her fifties or sixties who had recovered from COVID-19. The V call is TRBV5-6, the J call TRBJ2-1; TRBD2 matches at 10 bases. Here the CDR3 DNA reads TGTGCCAGCAGCTTGGGGCTAGCGGGGGACTCCTACAATGAGCAGTTCTTC. It codes for CASSLGLAGDSYNEQFF.